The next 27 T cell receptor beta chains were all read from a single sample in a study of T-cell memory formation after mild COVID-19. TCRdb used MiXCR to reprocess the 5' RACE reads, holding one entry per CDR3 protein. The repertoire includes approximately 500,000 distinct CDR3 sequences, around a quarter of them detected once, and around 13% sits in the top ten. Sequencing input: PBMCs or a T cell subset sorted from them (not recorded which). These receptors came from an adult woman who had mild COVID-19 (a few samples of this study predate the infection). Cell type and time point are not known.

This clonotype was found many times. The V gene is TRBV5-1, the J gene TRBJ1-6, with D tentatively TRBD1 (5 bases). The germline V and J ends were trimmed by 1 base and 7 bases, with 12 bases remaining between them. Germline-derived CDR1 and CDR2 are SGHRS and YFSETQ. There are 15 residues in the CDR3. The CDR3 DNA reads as TGCGCCAGCAGCTTGAGGACCGGGGGGAATTCACCCCTCCACTTT. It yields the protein CASSLRTGGNSPLHF.

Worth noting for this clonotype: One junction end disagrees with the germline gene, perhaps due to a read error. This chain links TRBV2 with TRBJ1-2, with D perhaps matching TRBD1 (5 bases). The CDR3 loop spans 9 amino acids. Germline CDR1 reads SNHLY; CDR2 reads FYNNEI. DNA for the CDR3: TGTGCCAGTCAAGCAGGGAGGGCCTTC. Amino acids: CASQAGRAF.

CDR3 in amino acids: CASSLLGSARDYEQYF. For the CDR3, the DNA is TGTGCCAGCAGCTTGCTTGGGTCAGCAAGAGACTACGAGCAGTACTTC. V gene TRBV5-6 combines with J gene TRBJ2-7; D unresolved. In germline, CDR1 is SGHDT, CDR2 YYEEEE. Trimming stripped 1 base from V and 3 bases from J, with 17 bases between. The CDR3 covers 16 residues. Based on the CDR3 plus reference TRBV5-6 and TRBJ2-7, the full variable domain is DAGVTQSPTHLIKTRGQQVTLRCSPKSGHDTVSWYQQALGQGPQFIFQYYEEEERQRGNFPDRFSGHQFPNYSSELNVNALLLGDSALYLCASSLLGSARDYEQYFGPGTRLTVT.

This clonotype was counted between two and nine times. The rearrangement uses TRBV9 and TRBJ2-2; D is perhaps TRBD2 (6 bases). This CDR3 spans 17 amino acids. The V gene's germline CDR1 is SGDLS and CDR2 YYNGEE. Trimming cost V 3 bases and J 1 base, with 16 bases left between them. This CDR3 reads CASSDPFDSGNTGELFF. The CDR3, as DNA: TGTGCCAGCAGCGATCCTTTCGATAGCGGGAACACCGGGGAGCTGTTTTTT.

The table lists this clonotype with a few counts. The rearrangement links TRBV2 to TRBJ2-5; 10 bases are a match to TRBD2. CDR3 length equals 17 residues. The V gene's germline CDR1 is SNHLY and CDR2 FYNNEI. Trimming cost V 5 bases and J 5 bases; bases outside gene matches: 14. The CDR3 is CASSTPPYLAGVETQYF. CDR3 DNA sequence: TGTGCCAGCAGTACCCCACCCTACCTAGCGGGGGTGGAGACCCAGTACTTC. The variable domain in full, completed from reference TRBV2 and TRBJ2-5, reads EPEVTQTPSHQVTQMGQEVILRCVPISNHLYFYWYRQILGQKVEFLVSFYNNEISEKSEIFDDQFSVERPDGSNFTLKIRSTKLEDSAMYFCASSTPPYLAGVETQYFGPGTRLLVL.

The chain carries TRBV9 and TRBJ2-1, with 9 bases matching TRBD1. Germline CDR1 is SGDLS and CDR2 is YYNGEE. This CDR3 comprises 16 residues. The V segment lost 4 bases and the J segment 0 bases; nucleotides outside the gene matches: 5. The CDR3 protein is CASSPSDRGSYNEQFF. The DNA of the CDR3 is TGTGCCAGCAGCCCCTCGGACAGGGGCTCCTACAATGAGCAGTTCTTC.

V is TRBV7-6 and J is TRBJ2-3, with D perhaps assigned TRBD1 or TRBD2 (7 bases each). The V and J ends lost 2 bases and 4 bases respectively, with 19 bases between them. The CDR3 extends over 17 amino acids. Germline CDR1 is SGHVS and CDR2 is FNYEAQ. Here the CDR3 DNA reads TGTGCCAGCAGCTTAAGAGGGGGCGGCGGGAGCTCAGATACGCAGTATTTT. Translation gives CASSLRGGGGSSDTQYF. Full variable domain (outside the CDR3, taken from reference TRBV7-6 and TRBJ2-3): GAGVSQSPRYKVTKRGQDVALRCDPISGHVSLYWYRQALGQGPEFLTYFNYEAQQDKSGLPNDRFSAERPEGSISTLTIQRTEQRDSAMYRCASSLRGGGGSSDTQYFGPGTRLTVL.

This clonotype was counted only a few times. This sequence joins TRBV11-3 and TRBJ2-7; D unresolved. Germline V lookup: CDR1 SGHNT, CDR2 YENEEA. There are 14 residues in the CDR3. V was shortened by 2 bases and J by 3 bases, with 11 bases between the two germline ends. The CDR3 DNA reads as TGTGCCAGCAGCTTACCTTCCCAGTTCTACGAGCAGTACTTC. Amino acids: CASSLPSQFYEQYF.

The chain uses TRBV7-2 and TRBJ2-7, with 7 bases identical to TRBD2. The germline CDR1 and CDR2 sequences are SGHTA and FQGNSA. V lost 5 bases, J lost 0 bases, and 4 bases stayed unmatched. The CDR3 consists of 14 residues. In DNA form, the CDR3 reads TGTGCCAGCAGCCGCCGGGACTACTCCTACGAGCAGTACTTC. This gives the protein CASSRRDYSYEQYF.

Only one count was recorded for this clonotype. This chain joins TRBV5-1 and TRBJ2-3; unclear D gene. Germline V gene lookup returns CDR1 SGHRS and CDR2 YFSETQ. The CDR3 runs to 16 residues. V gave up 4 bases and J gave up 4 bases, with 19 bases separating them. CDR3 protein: CASSGPGDLTPDTQYF. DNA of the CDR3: TGCGCCAGCAGCGGGCCTGGTGACCTTACCCCAGATACGCAGTATTTT.

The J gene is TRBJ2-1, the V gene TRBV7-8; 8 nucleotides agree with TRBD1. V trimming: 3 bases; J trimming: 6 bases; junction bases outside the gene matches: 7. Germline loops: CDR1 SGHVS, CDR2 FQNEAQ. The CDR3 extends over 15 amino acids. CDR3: CASSFRTGSRNEQFF. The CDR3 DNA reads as TGTGCCAGCAGCTTCCGGACAGGGTCACGCAATGAGCAGTTCTTC.

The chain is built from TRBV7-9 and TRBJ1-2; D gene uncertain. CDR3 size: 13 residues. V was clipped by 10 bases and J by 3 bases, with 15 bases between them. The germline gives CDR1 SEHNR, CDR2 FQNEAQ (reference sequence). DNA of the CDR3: TGTGCCACGAGGCGGGGATTGGACTATGGCTACACCTTC. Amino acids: CATRRGLDYGYTF.

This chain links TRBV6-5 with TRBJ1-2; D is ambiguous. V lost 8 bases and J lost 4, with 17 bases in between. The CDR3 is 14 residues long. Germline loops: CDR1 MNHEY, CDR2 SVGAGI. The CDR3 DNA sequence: TGTGCCAGCGCTTCTGGGAGGAATCGCTATGGCTACACCTTC. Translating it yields CASASGRNRYGYTF.

In nucleotides, the CDR3 is TGCAGCGTTTCCGGGACAGGGATTAACTATGGCTACACCTTC. It specifies CSVSGTGINYGYTF. The chain uses TRBV29-1 and TRBJ1-2; TRBD1 aligns across 9 bases. Germline V gene lookup returns CDR1 SQVTM and CDR2 ANQGSEA. With 5 bases clipped from V and 1 base from J, the junction kept 5 bases outside the gene matches. This CDR3 spans 14 amino acids.

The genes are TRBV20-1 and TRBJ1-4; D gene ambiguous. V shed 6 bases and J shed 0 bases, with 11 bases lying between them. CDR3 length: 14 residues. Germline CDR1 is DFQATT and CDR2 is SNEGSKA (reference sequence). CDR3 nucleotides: TGCAGTGCACAAGGGTCTGCAACTAATGAAAAACTGTTTTTT. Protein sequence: CSAQGSATNEKLFF.

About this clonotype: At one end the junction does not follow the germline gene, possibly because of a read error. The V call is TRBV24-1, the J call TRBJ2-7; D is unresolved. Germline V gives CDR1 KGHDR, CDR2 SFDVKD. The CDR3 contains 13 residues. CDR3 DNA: TGTGCCACCAGTGATCGGTCCCCAGAGGAGCAGTGCTTC. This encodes CATSDRSPEEQCF.

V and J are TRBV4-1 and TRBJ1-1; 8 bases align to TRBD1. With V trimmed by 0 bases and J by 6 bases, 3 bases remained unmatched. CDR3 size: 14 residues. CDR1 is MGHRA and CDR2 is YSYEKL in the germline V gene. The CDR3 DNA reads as TGCGCCAGCAGCCAAGACGCAGGGGGCGCTGAAGCTTTCTTT. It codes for CASSQDAGGAEAFF.

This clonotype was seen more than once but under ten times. CDR3 region: CASSPRQGGENTEAFF. The CDR3, as DNA: TGTGCCAGCAGCCCAAGACAGGGTGGAGAGAACACTGAAGCTTTCTTT. The rearrangement uses TRBV7-9 and TRBJ1-1; 7 positions agree with TRBD1. V lost 5 bases to trimming and J lost 1 base; unmatched junction nucleotides: 10. Germline-derived CDR1 and CDR2 are SEHNR and FQNEAQ (reference sequence). The CDR3 sequence is 16 residues long.

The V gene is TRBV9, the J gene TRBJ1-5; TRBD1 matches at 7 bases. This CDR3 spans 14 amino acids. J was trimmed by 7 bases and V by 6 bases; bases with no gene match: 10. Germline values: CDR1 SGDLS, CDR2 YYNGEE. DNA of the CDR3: TGTGCCAGCAACCGACAGGGAGGGGGGCAGCCCCAGCATTTT. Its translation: CASNRQGGGQPQHF.

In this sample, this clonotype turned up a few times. The CDR3 is CSVGVATEAFF. CDR3 in DNA: TGCAGCGTTGGAGTGGCCACTGAAGCTTTCTTT. The chain has TRBV29-1 and TRBJ1-1; no reliable D call. Germline V CDR1 and CDR2: SQVTM, ANQGSEA. V dropped 4 bases and J dropped 4 bases, with 7 bases sitting between them. The CDR3 sequence is 11 residues long. Supplemented by reference TRBV29-1 and TRBJ1-1, the full variable domain reads SAVISQKPSRDICQRGTSLTIQCQVDSQVTMMFWYRQQPGQSLTLIATANQGSEATYESGFVIDKFPISRPNLTFSTLTVSNMSPEDSSIYLCSVGVATEAFFGQGTRLTVV.

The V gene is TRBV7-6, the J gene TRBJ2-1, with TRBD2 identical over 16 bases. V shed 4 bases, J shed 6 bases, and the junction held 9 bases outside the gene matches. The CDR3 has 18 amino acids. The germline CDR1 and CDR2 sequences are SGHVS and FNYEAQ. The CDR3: CASSSQGLAGGFINEQFF. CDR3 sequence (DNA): TGTGCCAGCAGCTCCCAGGGACTAGCGGGGGGGTTTATCAATGAGCAGTTCTTC. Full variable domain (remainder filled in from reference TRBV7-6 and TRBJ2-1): GAGVSQSPRYKVTKRGQDVALRCDPISGHVSLYWYRQALGQGPEFLTYFNYEAQQDKSGLPNDRFSAERPEGSISTLTIQRTEQRDSAMYRCASSSQGLAGGFINEQFFGPGTRLTVL.

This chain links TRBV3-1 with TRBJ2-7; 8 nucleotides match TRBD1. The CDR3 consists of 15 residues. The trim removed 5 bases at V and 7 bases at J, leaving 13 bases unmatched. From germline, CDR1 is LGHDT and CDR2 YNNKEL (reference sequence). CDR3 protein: CASSAGQVPSVEQYF. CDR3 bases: TGTGCCAGCAGCGCGGGACAGGTGCCGTCGGTGGAGCAGTACTTC.

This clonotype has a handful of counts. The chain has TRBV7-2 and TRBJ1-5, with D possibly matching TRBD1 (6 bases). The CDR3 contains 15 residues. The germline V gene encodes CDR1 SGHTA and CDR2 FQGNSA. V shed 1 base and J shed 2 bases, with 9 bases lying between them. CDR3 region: CASSLGPGGNQPQHF. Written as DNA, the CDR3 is TGTGCCAGCAGCTTAGGTCCAGGGGGCAATCAGCCCCAGCATTTT.

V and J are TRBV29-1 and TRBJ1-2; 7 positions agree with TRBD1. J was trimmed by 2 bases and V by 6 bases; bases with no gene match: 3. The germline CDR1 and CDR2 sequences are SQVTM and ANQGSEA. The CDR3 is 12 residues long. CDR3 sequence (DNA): TGCAGCGTCGGGACAGAAAACTATGGCTACACCTTC. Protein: CSVGTENYGYTF. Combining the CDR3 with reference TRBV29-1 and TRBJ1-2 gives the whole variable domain SAVISQKPSRDICQRGTSLTIQCQVDSQVTMMFWYRQQPGQSLTLIATANQGSEATYESGFVIDKFPISRPNLTFSTLTVSNMSPEDSSIYLCSVGTENYGYTFGSGTRLTVV.

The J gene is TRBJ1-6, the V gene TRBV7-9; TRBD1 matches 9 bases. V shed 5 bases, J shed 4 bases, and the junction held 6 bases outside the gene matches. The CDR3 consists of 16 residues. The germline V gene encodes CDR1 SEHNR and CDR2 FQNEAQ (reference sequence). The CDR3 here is CASSLGQGFYNSPLHF. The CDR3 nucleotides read TGTGCCAGCAGCCTGGGACAGGGTTTTTATAATTCACCCCTCCACTTT.

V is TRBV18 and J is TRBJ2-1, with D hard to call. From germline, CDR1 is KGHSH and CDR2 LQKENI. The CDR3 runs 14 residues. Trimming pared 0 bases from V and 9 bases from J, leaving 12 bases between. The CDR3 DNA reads TGTGCCAGCTCACCACCGAGTCGGGCAGGTGAGCAGTTCTTC. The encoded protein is CASSPPSRAGEQFF.

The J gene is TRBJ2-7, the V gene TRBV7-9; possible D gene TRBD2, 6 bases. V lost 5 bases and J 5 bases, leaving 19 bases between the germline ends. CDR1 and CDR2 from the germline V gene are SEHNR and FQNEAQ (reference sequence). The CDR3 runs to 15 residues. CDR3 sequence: CASSLISAGGDEQYF. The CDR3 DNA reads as TGTGCCAGCAGCCTAATTTCGGCTGGAGGGGACGAGCAGTACTTC. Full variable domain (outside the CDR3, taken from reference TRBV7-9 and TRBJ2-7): DTGVSQNPRHKITKRGQNVTFRCDPISEHNRLYWYRQTLGQGPEFLTYFQNEAQLEKSRLLSDRFSAERPKGSFSTLEIQRTEQGDSAMYLCASSLISAGGDEQYFGPGTRLTVT.